The 19 T cell receptor beta chains presented below share a single source sample, sequenced in a study of blood T cell repertoires in COVID-19. The assay was immunoSEQ multiplex PCR, and TCRdb's table has in-frame clones only and misses some. The sample lists a few hundred thousand clones; over 85% were seen once. The material sequenced was PBMCs or T cells enriched from blood (not recorded which). These TCRs come from a woman in her 30s who had recovered from COVID-19.

This clone has only a few counts. The V call is TRBV7-3, the J call TRBJ1-1, with no clear D. This CDR3 region has 14 residues. Trimming removed 1 base at V and 5 bases at J, with 11 bases between. Germline CDR1 SGHTA, CDR2 FQGTGA. The CDR3 bases are TGTGCCAGCAGCTTAAAGAGAGGGTGGACTGAAGCTTTCTTT. Amino acids: CASSLKRGWTEAFF.

The gene calls are TRBV19 and TRBJ2-3; 10 bases are a match to TRBD2. Germline CDR1 reads LNHDA; CDR2 reads SQIVND (reference sequence). The ends lost 5 bases at V and 5 bases at J; junction bases unmatched: 7. The CDR3 is made up of 15 amino acids. CDR3 DNA sequence: TGTGCCAGTAGTTCGAGCGGGGGGGCATTAGATACGCAGTATTTT. Amino acid sequence: CASSSSGGALDTQYF.

The chain is built from TRBV29-1 and TRBJ2-7, with D possibly matching TRBD1 (6 bases). The CDR3 is 13 amino acids. Trimming took off 5 bases at V and 3 bases at J, with 14 bases between the two ends. Germline V gene data show CDR1 as SQVTM and CDR2 as ANQGSEA. The CDR3 nucleotides are TGCAGCGTTAGAGGGGGACCGGTCTACGAGCAGTACTTC. Its protein is CSVRGGPVYEQYF.

This clone was counted once. V gene TRBV12-3 or TRBV12-4 combines with J gene TRBJ2-7; tentative D call: TRBD2 (5 bases). The CDR3 is 13 residues long. The ends were cut back, 2 bases at V and 6 bases at J, with 11 bases in the middle. This chain's CDR3 is CASSLTTAGEQYF. The CDR3 region has the DNA TGTGCCAGCAGTTTAACGACTGCGGGCGAGCAGTACTTC.

V and J are TRBV7-2 and TRBJ1-6; 9 nucleotides agree with TRBD1. Germline V gene lookup returns CDR1 SGHTA and CDR2 FQGNSA. The junction had 6 bases not matched to a gene; V was cut back by 5 bases and J by 10 bases. The CDR3 has 14 residues. For the CDR3, the DNA is TGTGCCAGCAGCATGGGACAGGGAAACTCACCCCTCCACTTT. This codes for CASSMGQGNSPLHF.

This chain links TRBV5-5 with TRBJ2-5, with D possibly TRBD1 on 6 matching bases. The ends were cut back, 5 bases at V and 1 base at J, with 15 bases in the middle. CDR1 is SGHKS, CDR2 YYEKEE, per germline (reference sequence). The CDR3 loop spans 15 amino acids. The CDR3 nucleotides read TGTGCCAGCAGGTCTCTGACGGACAGCCAAGAGACCCAGTACTTC. Amino acids: CASRSLTDSQETQYF. The variable domain in full, with the rest retrieved from reference TRBV5-5 and TRBJ2-5, is DAGVTQSPTHLIKTRGQQVTLRCSPISGHKSVSWYQQVLGQGPQFIFQYYEKEERGRGNFPDRFSARQFPNYSSELNVNALLLGDSALYLCASRSLTDSQETQYFGPGTRLLVL.

The gene calls are TRBV29-1 and TRBJ2-2; D uncertain. V gave up 4 bases and J gave up 1 base, with 7 bases separating them. The CDR3 has 13 amino acids. Germline V gene lookup returns CDR1 SQVTM and CDR2 ANQGSEA. DNA of the CDR3: TGCAGCGTTGGGGCAGTGAACACCGGGGAGCTGTTTTTT. This encodes CSVGAVNTGELFF.

CDR3 loop: CAWGGNYEQYF. The CDR3 DNA follows: TGTGCCTGGGGCGGGAACTACGAGCAGTACTTC. The chain is built from TRBV30 and TRBJ2-7; tentatively, D is TRBD2 (6 bases). The ends were cut back, 5 bases at V and 3 bases at J, with 8 bases in the middle. CDR1 and CDR2 from the germline V gene are GTSNPN and SVGIG (reference sequence). The CDR3 sequence is 11 residues long. The full variable domain, in which reference TRBV30 and TRBJ2-7 provide the parts outside the CDR3, is SQTIHQWPATLVQPVGSPLSLECTVEGTSNPNLYWYRQAAGRGLQLLFYSVGIGQISSEVPQNLSASRPQDRQFILSSKKLLLSDSGFYLCAWGGNYEQYFGPGTRLTVT.

The chain has TRBV19 and TRBJ1-6; a possible D gene is TRBD1 (6 bases). The V gene lost 6 bases and the J gene lost 12 bases, with 21 bases spanning the gap. Per the germline V gene, CDR1 is LNHDA and CDR2 is SQIVND (reference sequence). The CDR3 has 15 amino acids. The CDR3 nucleotides read TGTGCCAGTAGGAGCACGGGGCAGGGGTTGAGACCCCTCCACTTT. Protein: CASRSTGQGLRPLHF. Variable domain in full (rest from reference TRBV19 and TRBJ1-6): DGGITQSPKYLFRKEGQNVTLSCEQNLNHDAMYWYRQDPGQGLRLIYYSQIVNDFQKGDIAEGYSVSREKKESFPLTVTSAQKNPTAFYLCASRSTGQGLRPLHFGNGTRLTVT.

The rearrangement links TRBV9 to TRBJ2-5; maybe TRBD1 (6 bases). CDR3 length: 15 residues. Germline lookup yields CDR1 SGDLS and CDR2 YYNGEE. V was trimmed by 2 bases and J by 4 bases, leaving 15 bases between them. The DNA of the CDR3 is TGTGCCAGCAGCGTTCAGGGGTCAAATCGAGAGACCCAGTACTTC. It is translated as CASSVQGSNRETQYF.

The chain is built from TRBV2 and TRBJ2-7, with TRBD2 matching 7 bases. With V trimmed by 1 base and J by 3 bases, 0 bases remained unmatched. There are 13 residues in the CDR3. CDR1 and CDR2 (germline): SNHLY, FYNNEI. The CDR3: CASSEERDYEQYF. For the CDR3, the DNA is TGTGCCAGCAGTGAAGAGCGGGACTACGAGCAGTACTTC.

The CDR3 protein is CASSFLFSEQFF. The CDR3 nucleotides read TGTGCCAGCAGTTTTTTGTTCTCGGAGCAGTTCTTC. The chain is built from TRBV28 and TRBJ2-1; D gene uncertain. V lost 3 bases and J lost 10, with 10 bases in between. Germline V gene data show CDR1 as MDHEN and CDR2 as SYDVKM. The CDR3 extends over 12 amino acids.

V gene TRBV6-2 or TRBV6-3 combines with J gene TRBJ1-5; perhaps TRBD1 as D (5 bases). The CDR3 is 18 residues long. Trimming removed 2 bases at V and 0 bases at J, with 17 bases between. CDR1 and CDR2 (germline): MNHEY, SVGEGT. The chain's CDR3 is CASSYKKDSMDSNQPQHF. The DNA of the CDR3 is TGTGCCAGCAGTTACAAAAAAGACAGTATGGATAGCAATCAGCCCCAGCATTTT.

The rearrangement links TRBV4-1 to TRBJ1-1; D is ambiguous. CDR1 is MGHRA and CDR2 is YSYEKL in the germline V gene. The CDR3 is made up of 13 amino acids. V dropped 4 bases and J dropped 7 bases, with 13 bases sitting between them. The CDR3 reads CASSPKMTLEAFF. The CDR3 DNA reads TGCGCCAGCAGCCCTAAAATGACTCTTGAAGCTTTCTTT.

The chain uses TRBV6-2 or TRBV6-3 and TRBJ2-7; TRBD2 matches at 10 bases. The CDR3 length is 16 residues. The germline V gene encodes CDR1 MNHEY and CDR2 SVGEGT. V gave up 0 bases and J gave up 2 bases; unmatched junction bases: 4. DNA for the CDR3: TGTGCCAGCAGTTACTCCTGGACTAGCGGTCCCTACGAGCAGTACTTC. It specifies CASSYSWTSGPYEQYF.

This chain links TRBV18 with TRBJ2-1; tentative D call: TRBD1 (7 bases). The CDR3 loop spans 16 amino acids. Per the germline V gene, CDR1 is KGHSH and CDR2 is LQKENI. The germline V and J ends were trimmed by 4 bases and 1 base, with 14 bases remaining between them. The CDR3 coding sequence is TGTGCCAGCTCACTTTCGACAGGGAGGTCCTACAATGAGCAGTTCTTC. Its protein is CASSLSTGRSYNEQFF. Together with reference TRBV18 and TRBJ2-1, the CDR3 gives the full variable domain: NAGVMQNPRHLVRRRGQEARLRCSPMKGHSHVYWYRQLPEEGLKFMVYLQKENIIDESGMPKERFSAEFPKEGPSILRIQQVVRGDSAAYFCASSLSTGRSYNEQFFGPGTRLTVL.

The chain uses TRBV3-1 (or the pseudogene TRBV3-2) and TRBJ2-7, with a weak D call TRBD1 (6 bases). This CDR3 spans 16 amino acids. CDR1 LGHDT and CDR2 YNNKEL come from the germline V gene (reference sequence). Trimming shortened V by 3 bases and J by 3 bases, and 18 bases separated the two germline ends. CDR3 nucleotide sequence: TGTGCCAGCAGCCAGCGCACAGGGCTTGGGGGCTACGAGCAGTACTTC. The encoded protein is CASSQRTGLGGYEQYF.

The rearrangement joins TRBV13 to TRBJ1-3, with D perhaps TRBD1 (6 bases). The CDR3 spans 15 residues. V was clipped by 5 bases and J by 0 bases, with 11 bases between them. Germline-derived CDR1 and CDR2 are PRHDT and FYEKMQ (reference sequence). The CDR3 loop reads CASSLDSPSGNTIYF. CDR3 nucleotides: TGTGCCAGCAGCCTGGACAGCCCCTCTGGAAACACCATATATTTT.

As DNA, the CDR3 is TGTGCCAGCAGTGAAGACGTAGGCAGGGCCGGATGGAGCACTGAAGCTTTCTTT. Translated, it gives CASSEDVGRAGWSTEAFF. This rearrangement joins TRBV25-1 to TRBJ1-1, with a tentative D call TRBD1 (5 bases). CDR3 length equals 18 residues. Per germline, CDR1 MGHDK and CDR2 SYGVNS. With 2 bases removed from V and 4 bases from J, the gap between germline ends came to 23 bases.